Below, 25 T cell receptor beta chains from the same sample are listed, as sequenced in a study of graft-versus-host responses after intestinal transplantation. TCRdb's table, derived via immunoSEQ multiplex PCR, lists solely in-frame clones and lacks some. The sample has approximately 28,000 clones, about 90% seen once. The sample consisted of PBMCs, taken approximately 460 days after intestinal transplantation. These receptors came from a human patient who received an intestinal transplant, so some T cells may come from the graft donor.

The chain uses TRBV6-5 and TRBJ2-7, with D possibly TRBD2 on 6 matching bases. The CDR3 is 14 residues long. V was trimmed by 3 bases and J by 3 bases, leaving 12 bases between them. Germline V gives CDR1 MNHEY, CDR2 SVGAGI. CDR3 sequence reads: CASSYSGLHYEQYF. DNA of the CDR3: TGTGCCAGCAGTTATTCGGGACTCCACTACGAGCAGTACTTC.

The chain couples TRBV29-1 to TRBJ2-3; D might be TRBD1 (6 bases). The germline gives CDR1 SQVTM, CDR2 ANQGSEA. There are 14 residues in the CDR3. Trimming cost V 5 bases and J 4 bases, with 16 bases left between them. The CDR3 sequence is CSVLAGASSDTQYF. CDR3 DNA sequence: TGCAGCGTTCTGGCAGGGGCTAGTTCAGATACGCAGTATTTT.

The chain links TRBV2 to TRBJ2-1, with 13 bases matching TRBD2. Germline V lookup: CDR1 SNHLY, CDR2 FYNNEI. V lost 6 bases to trimming and J lost 4 bases; unmatched junction nucleotides: 6. The CDR3 is 16 amino acids. CDR3 in amino acids: CASRPRTSGGYNEQFF. DNA of the CDR3: TGTGCCAGCAGACCCAGGACTAGCGGGGGATACAATGAGCAGTTCTTC. The full variable domain, completed using reference TRBV2 and TRBJ2-1, is EPEVTQTPSHQVTQMGQEVILRCVPISNHLYFYWYRQILGQKVEFLVSFYNNEISEKSEIFDDQFSVERPDGSNFTLKIRSTKLEDSAMYFCASRPRTSGGYNEQFFGPGTRLTVL.

This chain uses TRBV6-6 with TRBJ2-1; D remains unclear. Germline CDR1 reads MNHNY; CDR2 reads SVGAGI (reference sequence). V lost 0 bases to trimming and J lost 4 bases, with 13 bases between them. The CDR3 contains 16 residues. The CDR3 bases are TGTGCCAGCAGTTACTCGCCCCTTAAGGAGTACAATGAGCAGTTCTTC. It codes for CASSYSPLKEYNEQFF.

CDR3 protein: CASSGREDYGYTF. As DNA, the CDR3 is TGTGCCAGCAGCGGCCGCGAGGACTATGGCTACACCTTC. This chain uses TRBV11-2 with TRBJ1-2, with D unclear. The CDR3 has 13 residues. The germline V gene has CDR1 SGHAT and CDR2 FQNNGV. V lost 5 bases, J lost 3 bases, and 10 bases lay in between.

The chain uses TRBV5-1 and TRBJ2-1; 11 nucleotides line up with TRBD2. CDR1 and CDR2 from the germline V gene are SGHRS and YFSETQ. With 1 base clipped from V and 9 bases from J, the junction kept 9 bases outside the gene matches. The length of the CDR3 is 16 residues. The DNA for the CDR3 is TGCGCCAGCAGCTTGAGAGGTAGCGGGGGGGCCGGTGAGCAGTTCTTC. It encodes CASSLRGSGGAGEQFF.

The V gene is TRBV27, the J gene TRBJ2-2; weak D call: TRBD2 (6 bases). Trimming took off 2 bases at V and 5 bases at J, with 9 bases between the two ends. Germline V lookup: CDR1 MNHEY, CDR2 SMNVEV (reference sequence). The CDR3 totals 14 residues. CDR3 sequence: CASSLGLATGELFF. DNA of the CDR3: TGTGCCAGCAGTTTAGGCCTAGCGACCGGGGAGCTGTTTTTT.

The chain couples TRBV6-6 to TRBJ2-5; D is uncertain. The germline gives CDR1 MNHNY, CDR2 SVGAGI (reference sequence). V was clipped by 1 base and J by 2 bases, with 8 bases between them. The CDR3 loop spans 14 amino acids. Here the CDR3 DNA reads TGTGCCAGCAGTTACTGGCCAGGTCAAGAGACCCAGTACTTC. As protein: CASSYWPGQETQYF.

This rearrangement joins TRBV19 to TRBJ1-1; D gene uncertain. This CDR3 region has 14 residues. The ends were cut back, 2 bases at V and 4 bases at J, with 11 bases in the middle. Germline V gene data show CDR1 as LNHDA and CDR2 as SQIVND (reference sequence). This CDR3 reads CASSIFGQSTEAFF. The CDR3 nucleotides read TGTGCCAGTAGTATATTTGGGCAGAGCACTGAAGCTTTCTTT. Drawing the rest from reference TRBV19 and TRBJ1-1, the complete variable domain is DGGITQSPKYLFRKEGQNVTLSCEQNLNHDAMYWYRQDPGQGLRLIYYSQIVNDFQKGDIAEGYSVSREKKESFPLTVTSAQKNPTAFYLCASSIFGQSTEAFFGQGTRLTVV.

The chain combines TRBV7-2 with TRBJ1-2; TRBD1 agrees at 7 bases. Per germline, CDR1 SGHTA and CDR2 FQGNSA. The V and J ends lost 8 bases and 3 bases, in that order; junction bases with no gene match: 9. This CDR3 is built from 14 residues. DNA for the CDR3: TGTGCCAGCGGCTCCTCCGGACAGGACTATGGCTACACCTTC. Residues: CASGSSGQDYGYTF.

The CDR3 is CSADGNYEQYF. For the CDR3, the DNA is TGCAGTGCTGACGGAAACTACGAGCAGTACTTC. The rearrangement uses TRBV20-1 and TRBJ2-7, with D unresolved. Between the trimmed V and J ends, which lost 5 bases and 3 bases, there was a span of 8 bases. This CDR3 spans 11 amino acids. From germline, CDR1 is DFQATT and CDR2 SNEGSKA (reference sequence).

The J gene is TRBJ1-1, the V gene TRBV29-1; 9 bases are a match to TRBD1. The CDR3 covers 12 residues. The V gene's germline CDR1 is SQVTM and CDR2 ANQGSEA. The junction had 10 bases not matched to a gene; V was cut back by 6 bases and J by 11 bases. The CDR3 nucleotides are TGCAGCGTGCACACAGGGGGCTGGGGTGCTTTCTTT. It yields the protein CSVHTGGWGAFF.

The gene calls are TRBV2 and TRBJ2-7; the D gene could be TRBD1 or TRBD2 (5 bases each). This CDR3 region has 14 residues. Per germline, CDR1 SNHLY and CDR2 FYNNEI. V was clipped by 6 bases and J by 9 bases, with 21 bases between them. The CDR3 here is CASRNWGSAGGQYF. CDR3 DNA: TGTGCCAGCAGGAACTGGGGGAGCGCCGGCGGGCAGTACTTC.

CDR3 DNA sequence: TGTGCCAGCAGCTTAGAAAGAGGGCAGCTACCTTACGAGCAGTACTTC. Translation: CASSLERGQLPYEQYF. The chain joins TRBV11-2 to TRBJ2-5; TRBD2 might be the D (5 bases). TRBJ2-7 explains the end of the DNA better; the J call may be wrong. This CDR3 has 16 amino acids. The V gene's germline CDR1 is SGHAT and CDR2 FQNNGV.

In its sample, this clone was seen a few times. The gene calls are TRBV4-1 and TRBJ1-5; D is unclear. CDR1 and CDR2 (germline): MGHRA, YSYEKL. The CDR3 sequence is 15 residues long. V lost 0 bases, J lost 6 bases, and 12 bases lay in between. The DNA for the CDR3 is TGCGCCAGCAGCCAAGAATTATACGGGCCTCAGCCCCAGCATTTT. This encodes CASSQELYGPQPQHF.

The chain couples TRBV18 to TRBJ2-5; D possibly uses TRBD1 or TRBD2 (5 bases each). Germline values: CDR1 KGHSH, CDR2 LQKENI. This CDR3 region has 14 residues. Trimming pared 7 bases from V and 7 bases from J, leaving 19 bases between. For the CDR3, the DNA is TGTGCCAGCTGTCATCTACAGAGAGGGGCGACCCAGTACTTC. Translating it yields CASCHLQRGATQYF.

CDR3 bases: TGTGCCAGCAGCTTATTTAAAGTACCGTTAAAGGAATACAATGAGCAGTTCTTC. Its translation: CASSLFKVPLKEYNEQFF. The V call is TRBV11-2, the J call TRBJ2-1; D gene unclear. The V end was cut by 2 bases, the J end by 4 bases, with 21 bases between. The CDR3 has 18 amino acids. CDR1 and CDR2 (germline): SGHAT, FQNNGV. Full variable domain (remainder filled in from reference TRBV11-2 and TRBJ2-1): EAGVAQSPRYKIIEKRQSVAFWCNPISGHATLYWYQQILGQGPKLLIQFQNNGVVDDSQLPKDRFSAERLKGVDSTLKIQPAKLEDSAVYLCASSLFKVPLKEYNEQFFGPGTRLTVL.

The rearrangement uses TRBV5-1 and TRBJ2-5; 7 bases match TRBD2. CDR3 size: 14 residues. CDR1 is SGHRS, CDR2 YFSETQ, per germline. With 3 bases clipped from V and 2 bases from J, the junction kept 4 bases outside the gene matches. The CDR3 DNA is TGCGCCAGCAGCTCGACTAGCAGACAAGAGACCCAGTACTTC. It codes for CASSSTSRQETQYF.

V usage is TRBV28 and J usage is TRBJ2-7; TRBD2 agrees at 11 bases. Germline V gene lookup returns CDR1 MDHEN and CDR2 SYDVKM. The CDR3 runs to 17 residues. The J segment lost 3 bases and the V segment lost 5 bases, leaving 12 bases of the junction unmatched. This CDR3 reads CASSTILAGGPFYEQYF. The CDR3 DNA reads as TGTGCCAGCAGTACCATATTAGCGGGGGGGCCGTTCTACGAGCAGTACTTC.

V and J are TRBV10-3 and TRBJ1-1, with D possibly matching TRBD1 (5 bases). V lost 10 bases to trimming and J lost 0 bases, with 15 bases between them. Looked up from germline, CDR1 is ENHRY and CDR2 is SYGVKD. The CDR3 loop spans 14 amino acids. The CDR3 DNA reads TGTGCCACCAGAGGCCGGGGGGTGAACACTGAAGCTTTCTTT. This gives the protein CATRGRGVNTEAFF.

The rearrangement joins TRBV19 to TRBJ1-4, with unresolved D. Germline CDR1 is LNHDA and CDR2 is SQIVND (reference sequence). Trimming took 4 bases from V and 4 from J, leaving 19 bases between them. The CDR3 has 17 amino acids. As DNA, the CDR3 is TGTGCCAGTAGTACAAATATGCCTCGGTGGATTAATGAAAAACTGTTTTTT. This translates into CASSTNMPRWINEKLFF.

This chain connects TRBV9 to TRBJ2-2; 7 bases are a match to TRBD1. V was clipped by 4 bases and J by 3 bases; unmatched bases: 9. The CDR3 covers 16 residues. Germline CDR1 and CDR2: SGDLS and YYNGEE. This CDR3 is CASSPWTGGDTGELFF. CDR3 DNA sequence: TGTGCCAGCAGCCCATGGACAGGCGGAGACACCGGGGAGCTGTTTTTT.

The V and J genes are TRBV4-1 and TRBJ2-7; maybe TRBD1 (5 bases). Germline V gene data show CDR1 as MGHRA and CDR2 as YSYEKL. Between the trimmed V and J ends, which lost 5 bases and 0 bases, there was a span of 11 bases. The length of the CDR3 is 14 residues. In nucleotides, the CDR3 is TGCGCCAGCAGCACCCGACAGAGCTCCTACGAGCAGTACTTC. Its protein is CASSTRQSSYEQYF.

The chain has TRBV6-4 and TRBJ2-6; D uncertain. V gave up 2 bases and J gave up 1 base, with 3 bases separating them. Germline CDR1 reads MRHNA; CDR2 reads SNTAGT. CDR3 length: 14 amino acids. CDR3: CASSDGSGANVLTF. The DNA for the CDR3 is TGTGCCAGCAGTGACGGATCTGGGGCCAACGTCCTGACTTTC.

The rearrangement links TRBV5-5 to TRBJ1-2; possible D gene TRBD1, 6 bases. V lost 2 bases and J lost 8, with 7 bases in between. CDR3 length equals 11 residues. Germline CDR1 reads SGHKS; CDR2 reads YYEKEE (reference sequence). The CDR3 loop is CASSFQGGYTF. CDR3 DNA: TGTGCCAGCAGCTTTCAGGGGGGCTACACCTTC.